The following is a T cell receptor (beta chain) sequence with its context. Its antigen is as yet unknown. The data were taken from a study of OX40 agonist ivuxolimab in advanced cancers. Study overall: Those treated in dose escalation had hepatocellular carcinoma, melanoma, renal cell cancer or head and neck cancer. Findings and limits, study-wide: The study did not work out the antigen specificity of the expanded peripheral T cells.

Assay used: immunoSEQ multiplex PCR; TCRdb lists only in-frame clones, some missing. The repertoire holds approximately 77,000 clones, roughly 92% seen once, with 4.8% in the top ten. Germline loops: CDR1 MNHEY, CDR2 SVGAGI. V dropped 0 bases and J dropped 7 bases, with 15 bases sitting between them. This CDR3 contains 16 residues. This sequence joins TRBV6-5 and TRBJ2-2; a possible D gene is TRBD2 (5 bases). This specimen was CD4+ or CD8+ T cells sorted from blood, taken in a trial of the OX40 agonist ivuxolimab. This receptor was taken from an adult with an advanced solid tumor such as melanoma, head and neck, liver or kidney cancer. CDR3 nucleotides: TGTGCCAGCAGTTACTCCCTGGCGGGCCCTGACGGGGAGCTGTTTTTT. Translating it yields CASSYSLAGPDGELFF.